This T cell receptor (beta chain) was sequenced during a study of T-cell memory formation after mild COVID-19. Study details: Clusters were largely donor specific. Study conclusions and caveats: A second wave expanding day 15 to 37 was CD4+-biased; contracting clones were balanced. Prior to infection, memory already included some responding clones, suggesting cross-reactive memory joined.

This clonotype was detected ten times or more. What it recognizes is unknown. After 5'RACE with constant-segment primers, TCR alpha and TCR beta cDNA libraries carrying sample barcodes and UMIs were obtained. TCRdb reprocessed the 5' RACE reads via MiXCR and lists one record per CDR3 protein. The sample has hundreds of thousands of distinct CDR3 sequences, around 17% seen once. The CDR3 contains 17 residues. Germline V gene data show CDR1 as DFQATT and CDR2 as SNEGSKA (reference sequence). The ends lost 3 bases at V and 4 bases at J; junction bases unmatched: 14. The source of this sequence is an adult woman who had mild COVID-19 (a few samples of this study predate the infection). Cell type and time point are not known. Sequenced input: PBMCs or a T cell subset sorted from them (not recorded which). The rearrangement links TRBV20-1 to TRBJ2-7; 11 bases line up with TRBD2. CDR3 nucleotides: TGCAGTGCTAGGCAACTAGCGGGAGAGATGCATGAATACGAGCAGTACTTC. Translating it yields CSARQLAGEMHEYEQYF.